In this sample, the clone carrying this T cell receptor (beta chain) turned up a few times. This entry is derived from a study of blood T cell repertoires in COVID-19. Study overall: Acute and convalescent COVID-19 samples came from the United States, Italy and Spain. In each case, the material was cDNA or gDNA derived from T cells, B-cell-depleted T cells, or PBMCs.

The ends were cut back, 2 bases at V and 7 bases at J, with 15 bases in the middle. The CDR3 totals 16 residues. As handled by the study authors: Amplification with reference gene primers provided the estimates of nucleated cell counts. The table came from immunoSEQ multiplex PCR; TCRdb's copy has only in-frame clones and leaves some out. The DNA gave D and trimming, while V, J and clone size come from that table. The sample includes about 270,000 clones, approximately 89% of them seen just once. The TCR comes from a man between 35 and 55 years old who had recovered from COVID-19. Material for sequencing was peripheral blood. The V gene is TRBV23-1, the J gene TRBJ1-6, with D possibly matching TRBD1 (6 bases). TRBV23-1 is placed among ORFs of uncertain function. This CDR3 reads CASSQRDTKGNSPLHF. CDR3 nucleotides: TGCGCCAGCAGTCAACGGGACACCAAAGGGAATTCACCCCTCCACTTT.